A selection of T cell receptor beta chains follows, all from one sample in a study of blood T cell repertoires in COVID-19. Clones were read by immunoSEQ multiplex PCR, and TCRdb kept only the in-frame ones, dropping some. The table includes roughly 250,000 clones, around 86% detected once. The sample taken for sequencing was PBMCs or T cells enriched from blood (not recorded which). Receptor source: a woman aged 40 to 50 with acute COVID-19. CDR3s leave out the opening cysteine and the closing phenylalanine or tryptophan.

v_call cdr3_aa
TRBV5-6 ASSPRLAGRSETQY
TRBV10-1 ASKGLAGVYEQF
TRBV19 ASSIGPRGGFYNEQF
TRBV29-1 SVDTGDETQY
TRBV2 ASRLLGGTGELF
TRBV5-1 ASSPRVAEDTDTQY
TRBV5-5 ASSFQAGDTQY
TRBV5-8 ASSSGQDATNEKLF
TRBV6-5 ASSRRDREGTEAF
TRBV5-1 ASSLGQGGKETQY
TRBV3-1/TRBV3-2 ASSLLAGGETQY
TRBV6-1 ASSEAVGAPDEQY
TRBV27 ASSTAGSSYEQY
TRBV3-1/TRBV3-2 VSSPRARAVGKSEQF
TRBV19 ASISQGSDYGYT
TRBV6-6 ASSYSADEQY
TRBV7-6 ASSSRSSYEQY
TRBV6-5 ASRSDSYQETQY
TRBV9 ASSVAGHSNQPQH
TRBV5-8 ASRRTGTSDEQY
TRBV10-3 AISGLAGAYEQY
TRBV5-4 ASSPGDREGTDTQY
TRBV2 ASSDRDGNTEAF
TRBV7-3 ASSLMASGAGELF
TRBV9 ASSPGTATYEQY
TRBV27 ASILDRGDSPLH
TRBV9 ASSAGLAGVDTQY
TRBV3-1/TRBV3-2 ASSQDGLAGAVQY
TRBV2 ASKLRLGEDNEQF
TRBV7-3 ASSPGPTTSGYSEQF
TRBV30 ARTSGRALDYNEQF
TRBV19 ASSINRDRGRETQY
TRBV10-3 AISEDRGLDTEAF
TRBV7-3 ASSPTIAGEDNEQF
TRBV29-1 SVGGQGDYGYT
TRBV15 ATSRDRLAGTDTQY
TRBV19 ASRGLAGVGRSYNEQF
TRBV7-9 ASSSREGRLGTGELF
TRBV11-2 ASSLGQSYNTGELF
TRBV5-1 ASRSGLKLF
TRBV11-3 ASSPRREQETQY
TRBV2 ASSPTGANEKLF